This T cell receptor beta chain was sequenced during a study of identifying expanded T cells in peripheral blood. Broader study findings: About 1.2 clones differed between technical replicates, versus around 15 and 19 over time. Two-week clone count variance significantly increased as total template count grew.

The V gene end was trimmed by 1 base and the J gene end by 4 bases; junction bases not matched to a gene: 6. The CDR3 loop spans 16 amino acids. Germline-derived CDR1 and CDR2 are MNHNS and SASEGT. Collection occurred without any documented infections or immune events in donors. The table came from immunoSEQ multiplex PCR; TCRdb's copy has only in-frame clones and leaves some out. This sample has under 150,000 clones, with approximately 86% found just once. Comments on this clone: Antigen unknown.

This TCR derives from a person aged 18-69 years in good health. Sequencing used blood. V is TRBV6-1 and J is TRBJ1-2, with TRBD1 matching 10 bases. CDR3: CASSEEGTGVSYGYTF. As DNA, the CDR3 is TGTGCCAGCAGTGAAGAGGGGACAGGGGTGAGCTATGGCTACACCTTC.